The rows below give T cell receptor beta chains drawn from one sample of a study of T cells in Graves' hyperthyroidism and ophthalmopathy. Using its own MiXCR run on the multiplex PCR reads, TCRdb lists one record per CDR3 protein. The sample lists around 440,000 distinct CDR3 sequences, approximately 14% occurring once. Input material: blood. The receptors derive from a young woman with Graves' hyperthyroidism. Both conserved end residues are part of each CDR3.

>TRBV2|TRBJ1-2
CASSMGSHYGYTF
>TRBV25-1|TRBJ2-2
CASSEGRTGELFF
>TRBV10-3|TRBJ2-1
CAISESIAGSYNEQFF
>TRBV2|TRBJ1-6
CASSEQGTYNSPLHF
>TRBV6-5|TRBJ2-7
CASSYLDEQYF
>TRBV6-1|TRBJ2-1
CASSLAVVNEQFF
>TRBV12-3/TRBV12-4|TRBJ1-2
CASSFGGTVYGYTF
>TRBV7-9|TRBJ1-1
CASSPKGLWGTEAFF
>TRBV11-3|TRBJ2-1
CASSLDYGAWDEQFF
>TRBV6-1|TRBJ1-1
CASSEDDRGTEAFF
>TRBV2|TRBJ1-1
CASSDNDWDTEAFF
>TRBV9|TRBJ2-7
CASSSGLAGGGGYYEQYF
>TRBV7-9|TRBJ2-7
CASILDQGAGSYEQYF
>TRBV12-3/TRBV12-4|TRBJ2-5
CASSLGQRETQYF
>TRBV5-1|TRBJ2-7
CASSLGGTAGEQYF
>TRBV6-1|TRBJ2-5
CASTNPASGLQETQYF
>TRBV12-3/TRBV12-4|TRBJ2-5
CASSPRSLAGGEETQYF
>TRBV4-1|TRBJ2-3
CASSLIAGGTDTQYF